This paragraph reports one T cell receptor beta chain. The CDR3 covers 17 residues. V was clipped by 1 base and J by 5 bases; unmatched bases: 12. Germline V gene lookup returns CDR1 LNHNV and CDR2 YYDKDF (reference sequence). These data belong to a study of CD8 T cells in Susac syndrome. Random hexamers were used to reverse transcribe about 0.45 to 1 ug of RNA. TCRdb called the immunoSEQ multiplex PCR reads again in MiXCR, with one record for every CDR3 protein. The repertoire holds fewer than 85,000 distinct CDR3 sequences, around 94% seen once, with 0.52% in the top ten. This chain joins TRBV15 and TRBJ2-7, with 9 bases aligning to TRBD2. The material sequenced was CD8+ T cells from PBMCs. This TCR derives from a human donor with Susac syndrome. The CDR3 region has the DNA TGTGCCACCAGCAGAGGAAAGACTAGCGGTCTTCTCCACGAGCAGTACTTC. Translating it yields CATSRGKTSGLLHEQYF.